The text below deals with one T cell receptor beta chain. Its antigen is not yet known. One base away there is no much larger clone; base qualities are not given. This sample was taken from a study of blood T cell repertoires in COVID-19 (TCRdb year 2020). For the study in its entirety: Collaborator samples came from the United States, Italy and Spain and covered acute and convalescent phases of COVID-19. The material from the prospective study consisted of cDNA or gDNA derived from T cells, B-cell-depleted T cells, or PBMCs. Subjects who had been exposed to COVID-19, were actively infected with it, or had recovered from it provided the deeply sampled blood TCRbeta repertoires that made up the dataset. A freely available public database, intended as a resource for researchers studying the immune response to SARS-CoV-2, is where the repertoires were released. The samples were drawn from the first 160 participants of the ongoing ImmuneRACE study and from 1,254 subjects provided by 6 global collaborators. The sample metadata nearly always contained a de-identified subject ID, COVID-19 status, age in years and sex. Where available, HLA class I and class II types were obtained from metadata supplied by the sample provider rather than from assay-based typing. What the study reported, not specific to this receptor: The quantity of clinical and demographic metadata differed by source and by participant and was supplied without curation.

CDR3 length: 17 amino acids, cysteine to phenylalanine. Only the CDR3 DNA stays, 51 bases, in frame from base 1. The germline V gene encodes CDR1 SGHDT and CDR2 YYEEEE. The junction shows trimming of 0 bases on V and 0 bases on J, and the gene matches do not reach 4 bases of it. Collaborating institutions collected whole blood in K2EDTA tubes following their own protocols. For TCRbeta analysis, collaborators shipped samples in one of three forms: frozen whole blood, isolated PBMCs, or DNA extracted from either of those sample types. TCRbeta CDR3 regions were amplified from genomic DNA using the immunoSEQ Assay, a bias-controlled multiplex PCR. As for how the authors treated the data: Nucleated cell counts per sample were estimated from amplification of reference gene primers within the assay. To quantify the absolute abundance of each unique TCRbeta CDR3 rearrangement, sequence reads were collapsed and filtered. For each sample, productive Simpson clonality was calculated as the square root of Simpson's diversity index over productive rearrangements. Imported from immuneACCESS, the table was reduced by TCRdb to in-frame sequences with V and J called. These copies leave out some clones; in studies compared against another copy, an unresolved V gene accounts for under half, and the cause of the remainder is not known. That table furnishes V, J and clone size, whereas the DNA furnished D and trimming. For this sample there are 150,000 to 200,000 clones; around 85% appear just once. The leading ten clones occupy 5% to 6% of the sample.

This chain joins TRBV5-6 to TRBJ2-7; TRBD2 matches 12 bases in the middle. The clonotype was recovered from a human donor in a cohort sampled during active COVID-19. The sequencing input was peripheral blood. In nucleotide form, the sequence is TGTGCCAGCAGCTTGGGACTAGCGGGGGTACCCTCCTACGAGCAGTACTTC. It translates as CASSLGLAGVPSYEQYF.